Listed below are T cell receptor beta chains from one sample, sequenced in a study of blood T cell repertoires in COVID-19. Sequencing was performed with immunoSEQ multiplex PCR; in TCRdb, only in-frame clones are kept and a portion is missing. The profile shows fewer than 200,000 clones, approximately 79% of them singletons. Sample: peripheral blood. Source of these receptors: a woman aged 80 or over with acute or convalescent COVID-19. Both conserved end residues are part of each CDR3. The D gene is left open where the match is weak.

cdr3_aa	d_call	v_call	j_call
CASSLGYSTGWTEAFF	TRBD1	TRBV5-1	TRBJ1-1
CASSPTTAYYEQYF	-	TRBV18	TRBJ2-7
CASYHDSSGNTIYF	-	TRBV28	TRBJ1-3
CASTHIAQRDSTGELFF	TRBD2	TRBV27	TRBJ2-2
CASSIDDSIRYGYTF	-	TRBV5-1	TRBJ1-2
CASSQDPAGEAFF	-	TRBV4-3	TRBJ1-1
CASRAGQGYGYTF	TRBD1	TRBV28	TRBJ1-2
CSVSFQGAKQPQHF	TRBD1	TRBV29-1	TRBJ1-5
CASSQDRGPYEQYF	TRBD1	TRBV11-2	TRBJ2-7
CASSQDLSGSSYNEQFF	TRBD2	TRBV4-2	TRBJ2-1
CASSIADTEAFF	-	TRBV19	TRBJ1-1
CASSTLAGAYEQYF	TRBD2	TRBV7-9	TRBJ2-7
CASSVEGAENTGELFF	-	TRBV9	TRBJ2-2
CASSPRQGLNEKLFF	TRBD1	TRBV27	TRBJ1-4
CASSTSGESTDTQYF	-	TRBV28	TRBJ2-3
CATSSFRDLGGGLQETQYF	TRBD2	TRBV24-1	TRBJ2-5
CASSESRGSTEAFF	-	TRBV10-1	TRBJ1-1
CAWSVGAGGYGYTF	TRBD1	TRBV30	TRBJ1-2
CASSDSKKNIQYF	-	TRBV2	TRBJ2-4
CASSQKRDRDTNTIYF	TRBD1	TRBV4-3	TRBJ1-3
CASSELGLPEGEQFF	-	TRBV7-9	TRBJ2-1
CASSGISANEQFF	-	TRBV28	TRBJ2-1
CASSVRAAGGNYGYTF	-	TRBV9	TRBJ1-2
CASSQDLLAGTDTQYF	TRBD2	TRBV14	TRBJ2-3
CASIYDSMNTEAFF	-	TRBV7-9	TRBJ1-1
CASSFSREQYF	-	TRBV27	TRBJ2-7
CASSQGYQGQGGEQYF	TRBD1	TRBV3-1/TRBV3-2	TRBJ2-7
CASRTGAWDTQYF	TRBD1	TRBV2	TRBJ2-3
CASSYSGTGLYNEQFF	TRBD1	TRBV6-2/TRBV6-3	TRBJ2-1
CASSLSGTAYNEQFF	TRBD1	TRBV28	TRBJ2-1
CATSDSGPKGSETQYF	-	TRBV24-1	TRBJ2-5
CSVELTGSLLGLDTQYF	-	TRBV29-1	TRBJ2-3
CASSQAKLEAGVTYNEQFF	TRBD2	TRBV4-3	TRBJ2-1
CSVEGTSGLSATQYF	TRBD2	TRBV29-1	TRBJ2-3
CASNSQGGRGEKLFF	-	TRBV2	TRBJ1-4